This passage covers 16 T cell receptor beta chains from one sample sequenced in a study of naive and memory T cell subsets. An equimolar mix of two oligonucleotides served as the beta constant-region primer for TRBC1 and TRBC2. TCRdb itself ran the UMI-ligation and nested PCR reads through MiXCR, one entry per CDR3 protein. The sample has 70,000 to 95,000 distinct CDR3 sequences; roughly 7.3% are singletons. What was sequenced was central memory CD4+ T cells from blood. All receptors derive from a human donor in good health.

This clonotype was seen at least ten times. The rearrangement joins TRBV7-2 to TRBJ2-5, with 9 bases fitting TRBD2. V gave up 1 base and J gave up 0 bases; unmatched junction bases: 6. The germline V gene has CDR1 SGHTA and CDR2 FQGNSA. CDR3 length equals 17 residues. In DNA, the CDR3 is TGTGCCAGCAGCTTAGGCGGCGGGGGGGCCAACCAAGAGACCCAGTACTTC. Protein sequence: CASSLGGGGANQETQYF.

The rearrangement uses TRBV7-8 and TRBJ2-1; weak D call: TRBD1 (6 bases). CDR1 and CDR2 (germline): SGHVS, FQNEAQ. The CDR3 runs 14 residues. With 5 bases removed from V and 9 bases from J, the gap between germline ends came to 17 bases. CDR3 sequence: CASSQRRGYGEQFF. DNA for the CDR3: TGTGCCAGCAGCCAAAGAAGGGGGTATGGTGAGCAGTTCTTC. The whole variable domain, filled in from reference TRBV7-8 and TRBJ2-1, reads GAGVSQSPRYKVAKRGQDVALRCDPISGHVSLFWYQQALGQGPEFLTYFQNEAQLDKSGLPSDRFFAERPEGSVSTLKIQRTQQEDSAVYLCASSQRRGYGEQFFGPGTRLTVL.

This chain uses TRBV20-1 with TRBJ2-5; no firm D call. V lost 7 bases to trimming and J lost 5 bases, with 11 bases between them. Germline V CDR1 and CDR2: DFQATT, SNEGSKA (reference sequence). The CDR3 contains 11 residues. The CDR3 loop is CSGNIRETQYF. Here the CDR3 DNA reads TGCAGTGGGAACATCCGCGAGACCCAGTACTTC.

The V and J genes are TRBV2 and TRBJ2-1, with D possibly being TRBD2 (6 bases). Trimming cost V 8 bases and J 10 bases, with 15 bases left between them. This CDR3 has 12 residues. CDR1 is SNHLY, CDR2 FYNNEI, per germline. This CDR3 reads CASGLVGREQFF. The DNA for the CDR3 is TGTGCCAGCGGACTTGTGGGGAGGGAGCAGTTCTTC.

This clonotype was detected a few times. The CDR3 DNA is TGTGCCAGCAGTTCCCAGGGGGCAATGGTTGGCTACACCTTC. This codes for CASSSQGAMVGYTF. The chain has TRBV27 and TRBJ1-2, with 8 bases matching TRBD1. Trimming at V came to 4 bases and at J to 7 bases, leaving 8 bases not matched to a gene. This CDR3 has 14 residues. Germline V gene lookup returns CDR1 MNHEY and CDR2 SMNVEV (reference sequence).

In this sample, this clonotype turned up many times. J is TRBJ1-5 and V is TRBV7-9; D gene ambiguous. The CDR3 loop spans 12 amino acids. Germline assignment: CDR1 SEHNR and CDR2 FQNEAQ (reference sequence). V lost 5 bases to trimming and J lost 4 bases, with 6 bases between them. Here the CDR3 DNA reads TGTGCCAGCAGCCTAGATAATCAGCCCCAGCATTTT. Protein sequence: CASSLDNQPQHF.

This clonotype was seen at least ten times. In nucleotides, the CDR3 is TGTGCCAGCCGTGTAGGGAGCACAGATACGCAGTATTTT. Encoded protein: CASRVGSTDTQYF. V is TRBV27 and J is TRBJ2-3; D call uncertain. Germline V gene lookup returns CDR1 MNHEY and CDR2 SMNVEV (reference sequence). This CDR3 is 13 amino acids long. V gave up 8 bases and J gave up 0 bases, with 9 bases separating them.

There are many counts of this clonotype. The CDR3 nucleotides read TGTGCCAGCAGCTTAGCCCAACAGGGGATAGAGACCCAGTACTTC. This sequence encodes CASSLAQQGIETQYF. The rearrangement uses TRBV7-9 and TRBJ2-5, with 7 bases that match TRBD1. There are 15 residues in the CDR3. In germline, CDR1 is SEHNR, CDR2 FQNEAQ (reference sequence). J gave up 4 bases and V 0 bases, and 5 bases lay outside the gene matches.

This clonotype was found many times. The chain couples TRBV5-1 to TRBJ1-2, with no clear D. The V end lost 1 base, the J end lost 12 bases, and 19 bases lay between the germline ends. Germline V gene data show CDR1 as SGHRS and CDR2 as YFSETQ. This CDR3 spans 14 amino acids. CDR3 in amino acids: CASSLRVGSEIHTF. Here the CDR3 DNA reads TGCGCCAGCAGCTTGAGGGTTGGTTCAGAAATCCACACCTTC.

This clonotype occurred a few times. The chain employs TRBV29-1 and TRBJ2-3; TRBD1 or TRBD2 may be the D gene (5 bases each). The CDR3 totals 13 residues. Looked up from germline, CDR1 is SQVTM and CDR2 is ANQGSEA. V dropped 6 bases and J dropped 0 bases, with 10 bases sitting between them. CDR3 bases: TGCAGCGTCCCGGGACCTAGCACAGATACGCAGTATTTT. Translating it yields CSVPGPSTDTQYF.

This clonotype showed up many times. This chain uses TRBV28 with TRBJ1-2; tentatively, D is TRBD1 (5 bases). Trimming shortened V by 2 bases and J by 5 bases, and 12 bases separated the two germline ends. The CDR3 has 14 amino acids. Germline V gene sequence: CDR1 MDHEN, CDR2 SYDVKM. The DNA for the CDR3 is TGTGCCAGCAGTTTAAGAGGGGCGGCATATGGCTACACCTTC. Its translation is CASSLRGAAYGYTF.

There are many counts of this clonotype. The chain employs TRBV24-1 and TRBJ2-1; D gene uncertain. CDR1 is KGHDR and CDR2 is SFDVKD in the germline V gene. The V and J ends lost 4 bases and 6 bases respectively, with 6 bases between them. The CDR3 runs 12 residues. The CDR3 nucleotides read TGTGCCACCAGTGAAAGGAGCAATGAGCAGTTCTTC. Its translation is CATSERSNEQFF.

This clonotype was seen more than once but under ten times. The chain links TRBV24-1 to TRBJ2-1, with D perhaps assigned TRBD1 or TRBD2 (5 bases each). The CDR3 is 18 amino acids. V dropped 4 bases and J dropped 9 bases, with 27 bases sitting between them. Per germline, CDR1 KGHDR and CDR2 SFDVKD. The CDR3 reads CATSDPRPIRAAGGEQFF. CDR3 coding DNA: TGTGCCACCAGTGACCCAAGGCCCATAAGGGCGGCTGGGGGTGAGCAGTTCTTC.

This clonotype was recorded at least ten times. The chain carries TRBV7-8 and TRBJ2-3; 8 bases are shared with TRBD2. Germline loops: CDR1 SGHVS, CDR2 FQNEAQ. The CDR3 is 18 residues long. Losses at the gene ends were 3 bases for V and 2 bases for J; bases not matched to a gene: 13. CDR3 loop: CASSLKLGGGPDTDTQYF. As DNA, the CDR3 is TGTGCCAGCAGCTTGAAACTTGGCGGGGGGCCAGACACAGATACGCAGTATTTT.

This clonotype turned up a few times. The gene calls are TRBV25-1 and TRBJ2-5, with 8 bases fitting TRBD1. Losses at the gene ends were 5 bases for V and 4 bases for J; bases not matched to a gene: 3. There are 13 residues in the CDR3. The V gene's germline CDR1 is MGHDK and CDR2 SYGVNS. The CDR3 sequence: CASSIQGAETQYF. CDR3 nucleotide sequence: TGTGCCAGCAGTATCCAGGGGGCAGAGACCCAGTACTTC. The whole variable domain, filled in from reference TRBV25-1 and TRBJ2-5, reads EADIYQTPRYLVIGTGKKITLECSQTMGHDKMYWYQQDPGMELHLIHYSYGVNSTEKGDLSSESTVSRIRTEHFPLTLESARPSHTSQYLCASSIQGAETQYFGPGTRLLVL.

This clonotype was observed a few times. V gene TRBV7-2 combines with J gene TRBJ2-3; D unclear. The CDR3 runs to 13 residues. Germline V gene data show CDR1 as SGHTA and CDR2 as FQGNSA. V dropped 5 bases and J dropped 4 bases, with 10 bases sitting between them. The CDR3 DNA reads TGTGCCAGCAGCCACGGACCCTCAGATACGCAGTATTTT. This sequence encodes CASSHGPSDTQYF.